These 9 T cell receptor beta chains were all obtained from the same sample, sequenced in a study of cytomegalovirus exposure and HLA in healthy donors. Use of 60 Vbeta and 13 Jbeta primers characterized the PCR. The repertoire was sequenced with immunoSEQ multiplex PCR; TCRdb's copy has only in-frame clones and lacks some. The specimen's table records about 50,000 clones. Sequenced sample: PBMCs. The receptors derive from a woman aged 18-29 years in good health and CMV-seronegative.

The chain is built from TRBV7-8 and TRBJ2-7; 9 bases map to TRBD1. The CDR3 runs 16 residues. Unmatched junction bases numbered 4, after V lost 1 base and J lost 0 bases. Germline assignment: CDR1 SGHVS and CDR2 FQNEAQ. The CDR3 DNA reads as TGTGCCAGCAGCTTAGGGGACAGGGCGAGCTCCTACGAGCAGTACTTC. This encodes CASSLGDRASSYEQYF.

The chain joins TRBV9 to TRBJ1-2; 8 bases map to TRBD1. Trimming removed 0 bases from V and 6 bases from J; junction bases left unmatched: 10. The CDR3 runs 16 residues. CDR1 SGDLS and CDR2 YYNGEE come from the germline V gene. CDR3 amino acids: CASSVVLRGQDDGYTF. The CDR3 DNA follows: TGTGCCAGCAGCGTAGTTTTAAGGGGACAGGACGATGGCTACACCTTC. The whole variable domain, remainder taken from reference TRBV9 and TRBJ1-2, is DSGVTQTPKHLITATGQRVTLRCSPRSGDLSVYWYQQSLDQGLQFLIQYYNGEERAKGNILERFSAQQFPDLHSELNLSSLELGDSALYFCASSVVLRGQDDGYTFGSGTRLTVV.

CDR3 DNA: TGTGCCAGCACCGCTTCGTCGTGGAGGGGCAATCAGCCCCAGCATTTT. It codes for CASTASSWRGNQPQHF. The chain couples TRBV7-9 to TRBJ1-5; D is unresolved. The length of the CDR3 is 16 residues. Germline V gene sequence: CDR1 SEHNR, CDR2 FQNEAQ (reference sequence). The V gene lost 7 bases and the J gene lost 2 bases, with 18 bases spanning the gap.

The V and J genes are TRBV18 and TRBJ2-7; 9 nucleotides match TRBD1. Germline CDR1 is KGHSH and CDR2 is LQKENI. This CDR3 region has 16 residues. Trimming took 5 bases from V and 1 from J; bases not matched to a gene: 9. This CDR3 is CASSSLGGQGSYEQYF. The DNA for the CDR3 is TGTGCCAGCTCATCATTAGGCGGACAGGGGTCCTACGAGCAGTACTTC.

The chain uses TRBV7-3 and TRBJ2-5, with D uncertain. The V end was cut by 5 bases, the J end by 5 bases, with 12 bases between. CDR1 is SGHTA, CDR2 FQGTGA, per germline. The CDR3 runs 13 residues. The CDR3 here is CASSPRPWETQYF. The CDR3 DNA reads TGTGCCAGCAGCCCGCGCCCATGGGAGACCCAGTACTTC.

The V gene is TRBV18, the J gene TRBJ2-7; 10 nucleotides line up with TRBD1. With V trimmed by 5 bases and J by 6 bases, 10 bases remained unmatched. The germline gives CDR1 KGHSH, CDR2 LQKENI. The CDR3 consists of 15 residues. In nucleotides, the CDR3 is TGTGCCAGCTCATTAAGCGGGACAGGGGTGCGCGAGCAGTACTTC. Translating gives CASSLSGTGVREQYF.

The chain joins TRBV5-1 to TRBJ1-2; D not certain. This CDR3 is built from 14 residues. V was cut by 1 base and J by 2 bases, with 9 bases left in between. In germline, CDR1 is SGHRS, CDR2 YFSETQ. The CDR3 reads CASSLSGPNYGYTF. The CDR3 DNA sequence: TGCGCCAGCAGCTTGAGCGGGCCGAACTATGGCTACACCTTC.

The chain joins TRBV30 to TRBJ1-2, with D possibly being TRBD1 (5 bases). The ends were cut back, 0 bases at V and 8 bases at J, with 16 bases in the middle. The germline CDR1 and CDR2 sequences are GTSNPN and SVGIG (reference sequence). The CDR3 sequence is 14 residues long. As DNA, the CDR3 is TGTGCCTGGAGTGTACCGGGGGAAGAACGGGGCTACACCTTC. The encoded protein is CAWSVPGEERGYTF.

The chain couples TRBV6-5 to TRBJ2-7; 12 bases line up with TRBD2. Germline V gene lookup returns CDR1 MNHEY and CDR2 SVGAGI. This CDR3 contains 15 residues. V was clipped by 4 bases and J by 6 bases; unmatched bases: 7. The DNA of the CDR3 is TGTGCCAGCAGTTCCGCCGGGACTAGCGGGCTCGAGCAGTACTTC. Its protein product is CASSSAGTSGLEQYF.